This T cell receptor beta chain was documented in a study of beta chain features in type 1 diabetes. The study reverse transcribed the entire isolated RNA, so it sequenced expressed TCRB transcripts. Here immunoSEQ multiplex PCR was the method, and the copy in TCRdb shows in-frame clones only, minus some. This sample has around 500,000 clones, with 25% to 35% found just once. This clone came up a few times. The sample has other DNA sequences that encode this CDR3 too. V was trimmed by 0 bases and J by 0 bases, leaving 5 bases between them. The CDR3 is 14 residues long. CDR1 is SGHRS, CDR2 YFSETQ, per germline.

The TCR was taken from a man aged 18 to 30 in good health. Material for sequencing was naive CD4+ T cells from blood. The V gene is TRBV5-1, the J gene TRBJ2-3; the D gene is possibly TRBD2 (5 bases). This CDR3 is CASSLGGSTDTQYF. CDR3 sequence (DNA): TGCGCCAGCAGCTTGGGAGGGAGCACAGATACGCAGTATTTT.